These 6 T cell receptor beta chains were sequenced from one sample in a study of blood T cell repertoires in COVID-19. Assay used: immunoSEQ multiplex PCR; TCRdb lists only in-frame clones, some missing. The profile covers about 200,000 clones, with around four fifths appearing a single time and about 11% taken by the ten largest. Sequenced material: PBMCs or T cells enriched from blood (not recorded which). These receptors were collected from a man between 35 and 55 years old who had recovered from COVID-19.

This clone came up a few times. The chain joins TRBV10-1 to TRBJ2-7; 7 bases are shared with TRBD1. V was pared by 5 bases and J by 3 bases, with 7 bases of the junction left unmatched. The CDR3 length is 14 residues. Germline-derived CDR1 and CDR2 are WNHNN and SYGVQD (reference sequence). CDR3 loop: CASSLGDSLYEQYF. CDR3 sequence (DNA): TGCGCCAGCAGTCTTGGGGACAGTCTCTACGAGCAGTACTTC.

This clone was observed a single time. CDR3 sequence: CASSALGGGLNEQFF. The CDR3 DNA is TGTGCCAGTAGTGCCCTGGGGGGAGGGTTAAATGAGCAGTTCTTC. The rearrangement uses TRBV19 and TRBJ2-1, with 7 bases aligning to TRBD2. The germline gives CDR1 LNHDA, CDR2 SQIVND (reference sequence). The CDR3 runs 15 residues. The ends lost 5 bases at V and 7 bases at J; junction bases unmatched: 11.

The gene calls are TRBV5-1 and TRBJ2-1, with 8 bases that match TRBD2. The V segment lost 5 bases and the J segment 7 bases; nucleotides outside the gene matches: 8. This CDR3 has 14 amino acids. The germline V gene has CDR1 SGHRS and CDR2 YFSETQ. The CDR3 bases are TGCGCCAGCAGGACGGGAGGGCCTTTGAATGAGCAGTTCTTC. Its protein is CASRTGGPLNEQFF.

V is TRBV7-9 and J is TRBJ2-7; perhaps TRBD2 as D (6 bases). Between the trimmed V and J ends, which lost 1 base and 3 bases, there was a span of 10 bases. The CDR3 sequence is 14 residues long. Germline V CDR1 and CDR2: SEHNR, FQNEAQ (reference sequence). The CDR3 reads CASSLVGGYYEQYF. The CDR3, as DNA: TGTGCCAGCAGCTTAGTGGGAGGATACTACGAGCAGTACTTC.

The rearrangement joins TRBV3-1 (or the pseudogene TRBV3-2) to TRBJ2-7; 7 bases line up with TRBD2. Germline V lookup: CDR1 LGHDT, CDR2 YNNKEL (reference sequence). J was trimmed by 4 bases and V by 5 bases; bases with no gene match: 5. The CDR3 consists of 13 residues. DNA of the CDR3: TGTGCCAGCAGCTCCGGGGGGAGGTACGAGCAGTACTTC. Translated, it gives CASSSGGRYEQYF.

The rearrangement links TRBV15 to TRBJ2-3, with TRBD2 identical over 7 bases. CDR3 length: 16 amino acids. Trimming removed 1 base from V and 3 bases from J; junction bases left unmatched: 7. The germline CDR1 and CDR2 sequences are LNHNV and YYDKDF (reference sequence). The CDR3 region is CATSRGEGVGTDTQYF. For the CDR3, the DNA is TGTGCCACCAGCAGAGGGGAGGGAGTGGGTACAGATACGCAGTATTTT.